The next 12 T cell receptor beta chains were all read from a single sample in a study of brain T cells in children with intractable seizures. TCRdb's table, derived via immunoSEQ multiplex PCR, lists solely in-frame clones and lacks some. Of about 340,000 clones in the sample, over 90% were seen once. Regarding time point: blood from clinic visit 5 months post-surgery; TSC patient then seizure free. The input for sequencing was peripheral blood, taken roughly 5 months after surgery. These receptors were collected from a boy in the first two years of life with tuberous sclerosis and intractable seizures.

This chain links TRBV28 with TRBJ1-1, with D unresolved. Germline-derived CDR1 and CDR2 are MDHEN and SYDVKM. The ends were cut back, 5 bases at V and 0 bases at J, with 10 bases in the middle. This CDR3 has 14 amino acids. The CDR3 DNA reads as TGTGCCAGCAGTGAGGTCCCCATGAACACTGAAGCTTTCTTT. It is translated as CASSEVPMNTEAFF.

The rearrangement joins TRBV4-1 to TRBJ1-4, with D hard to call. Germline CDR1 reads MGHRA; CDR2 reads YSYEKL. V lost 1 base and J 13 bases, leaving 10 bases between the germline ends. The CDR3 consists of 12 residues. The CDR3 DNA sequence: TGCGCCAGCAGCCAAGGCAGGAGCCGACTGTTTTTT. This gives the protein CASSQGRSRLFF.

Concerning this clone itself: A much larger clone differs by one base, so this may be a read error. Other nucleotide sequences in the sample specify the same CDR3. The V gene is TRBV9, the J gene TRBJ2-7; 12 bases map to TRBD1. Germline V gene lookup returns CDR1 SGDLS and CDR2 YYNGEE. The CDR3 consists of 14 residues. With V trimmed by 4 bases and J by 4 bases, 3 bases remained unmatched. The CDR3 is CASSLGQGAYEQYF. The CDR3 region has the DNA TGTGCCAGCAGCTTGGGACAGGGGGCGTACGAGCAGTACTTC.

This chain links TRBV24-1 with TRBJ2-3; 10 bases line up with TRBD1. Germline V gene lookup returns CDR1 KGHDR and CDR2 SFDVKD. The CDR3 loop spans 15 amino acids. After removal of 10 bases from V and 4 bases from J, the junction contained 10 bases not matched to a gene. The CDR3 DNA reads as TGTGCCACGAGTTCGGGACAGGGGCGAGCAGATACGCAGTATTTT. This translates into CATSSGQGRADTQYF.

The chain recombines TRBV7-2 with TRBJ2-7; 13 nucleotides align to TRBD2. The length of the CDR3 is 15 residues. Germline assignment: CDR1 SGHTA and CDR2 FQGNSA. V lost 3 bases, J lost 4 bases, and 3 bases stayed unmatched. The DNA for the CDR3 is TGTGCCAGCAGCTTTACTAGCGGGAGGGCATACGAGCAGTACTTC. This translates into CASSFTSGRAYEQYF.

The genes are TRBV9 and TRBJ2-1; tentative D call: TRBD2 (6 bases). V shed 5 bases and J shed 2 bases, with 20 bases lying between them. Per germline, CDR1 SGDLS and CDR2 YYNGEE. This CDR3 region has 17 residues. CDR3 DNA: TGTGCCAGCAGGGGGATTGCGGGATCGGCGACCTACAATGAGCAGTTCTTC. Translation: CASRGIAGSATYNEQFF.

V gene TRBV6-4 combines with J gene TRBJ1-6, with D perhaps TRBD1 (5 bases). The ends were cut back, 10 bases at V and 5 bases at J, with 9 bases in the middle. CDR1 MRHNA and CDR2 SNTAGT come from the germline V gene. The CDR3 has 12 residues. CDR3 amino acids: CANPGHNSPLHF. The CDR3 DNA is TGTGCCAATCCGGGACATAATTCACCCCTCCACTTT.

This chain links TRBV7-9 with TRBJ2-1; TRBD1 is a possible D gene (6 bases). The CDR3 totals 15 residues. The ends were cut back, 3 bases at V and 8 bases at J, with 17 bases in the middle. Per germline, CDR1 SEHNR and CDR2 FQNEAQ (reference sequence). CDR3 DNA: TGTGCCAGCAGCTTTCGGACAGTTTTAGTCCATGAGCAGTTCTTC. This translates into CASSFRTVLVHEQFF.

The CDR3 DNA reads TGTGCCACCAGTGATCGGCGTTGGGAGCGATACAATGAGCAGTTCTTC. Encoded protein: CATSDRRWERYNEQFF. The chain employs TRBV24-1 and TRBJ2-1; tentative D call: TRBD2 (5 bases). Germline V gene lookup returns CDR1 KGHDR and CDR2 SFDVKD. V lost 3 bases and J 4 bases, leaving 15 bases between the germline ends. The CDR3 is made up of 16 amino acids.

The CDR3, as DNA: TGTGCCAGCAGCGCGCACAGGGGGGAGAACACTGAAGCTTTCTTT. Its protein product is CASSAHRGENTEAFF. The chain carries TRBV7-9 and TRBJ1-1, with 8 bases fitting TRBD1. The CDR3 extends over 15 amino acids. Germline V lookup: CDR1 SEHNR, CDR2 FQNEAQ (reference sequence). After removal of 5 bases from V and 1 base from J, the junction contained 6 bases not matched to a gene.

As to this clone: This same CDR3 is encoded by further DNA sequences in the sample. V gene TRBV27 combines with J gene TRBJ1-1; maybe TRBD1 (5 bases). This CDR3 region has 16 residues. The V gene's germline CDR1 is MNHEY and CDR2 SMNVEV (reference sequence). The V and J ends lost 8 bases and 1 base respectively, with 20 bases between them. Written as DNA, the CDR3 is TGTGCCAGCCACGACCTGGCGGGACGGGAGAACACTGAAGCTTTCTTT. Its protein product is CASHDLAGRENTEAFF.

The chain recombines TRBV7-9 with TRBJ1-1; possibly TRBD1 for D (6 bases). The CDR3 is 15 residues long. V was shortened by 1 base and J by 1 base, with 10 bases between the two germline ends. The V gene's germline CDR1 is SEHNR and CDR2 FQNEAQ (reference sequence). CDR3 bases: TGTGCCAGCAGCTTAGATTTGACAGGGAACACTGAAGCTTTCTTT. It yields the protein CASSLDLTGNTEAFF. Combining the CDR3 with reference TRBV7-9 and TRBJ1-1 gives the whole variable domain DTGVSQNPRHKITKRGQNVTFRCDPISEHNRLYWYRQTLGQGPEFLTYFQNEAQLEKSRLLSDRFSAERPKGSFSTLEIQRTEQGDSAMYLCASSLDLTGNTEAFFGQGTRLTVV.